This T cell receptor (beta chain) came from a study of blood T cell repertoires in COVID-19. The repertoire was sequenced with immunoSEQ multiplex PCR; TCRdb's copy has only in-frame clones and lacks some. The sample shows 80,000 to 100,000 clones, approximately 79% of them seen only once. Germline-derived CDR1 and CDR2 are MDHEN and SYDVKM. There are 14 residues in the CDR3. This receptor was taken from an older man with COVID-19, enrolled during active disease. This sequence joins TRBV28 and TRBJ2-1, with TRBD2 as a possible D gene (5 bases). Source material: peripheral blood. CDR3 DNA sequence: TGTGCTACGGTACGGGGTAACTCTTTCCATGAGCAGTTCTTC. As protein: CATVRGNSFHEQFF.